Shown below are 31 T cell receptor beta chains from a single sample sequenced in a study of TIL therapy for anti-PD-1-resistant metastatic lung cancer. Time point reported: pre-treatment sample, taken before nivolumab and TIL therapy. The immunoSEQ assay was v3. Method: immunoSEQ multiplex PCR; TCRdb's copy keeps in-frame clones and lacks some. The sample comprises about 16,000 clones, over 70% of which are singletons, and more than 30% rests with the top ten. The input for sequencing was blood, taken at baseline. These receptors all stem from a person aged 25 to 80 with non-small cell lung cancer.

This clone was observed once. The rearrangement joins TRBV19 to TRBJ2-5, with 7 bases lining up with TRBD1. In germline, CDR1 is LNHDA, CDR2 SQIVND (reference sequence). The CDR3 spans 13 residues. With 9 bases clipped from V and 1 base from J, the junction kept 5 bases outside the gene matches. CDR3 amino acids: CASKRDSQETQYF. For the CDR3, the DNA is TGTGCCAGCAAAAGGGACAGCCAAGAGACCCAGTACTTC.

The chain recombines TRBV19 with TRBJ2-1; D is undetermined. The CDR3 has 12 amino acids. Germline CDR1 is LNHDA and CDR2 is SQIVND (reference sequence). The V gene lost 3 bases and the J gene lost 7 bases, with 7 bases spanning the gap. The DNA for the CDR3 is TGTGCCAGTAGTATGTCCGGGAATGAGCAGTTCTTC. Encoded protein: CASSMSGNEQFF.

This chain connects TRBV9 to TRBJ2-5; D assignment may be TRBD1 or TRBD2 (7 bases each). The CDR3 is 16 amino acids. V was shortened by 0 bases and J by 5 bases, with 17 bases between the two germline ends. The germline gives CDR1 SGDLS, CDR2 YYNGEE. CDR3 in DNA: TGTGCCAGCAGCGTAGCCCCAGGGGGGGGTCAGGAGACCCAGTACTTC. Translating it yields CASSVAPGGGQETQYF.

CDR3 DNA sequence: TGTGCCAGCAGCCCCTCCCGACAGGGAAACTATGGCTACACCTTC. As protein: CASSPSRQGNYGYTF. The chain recombines TRBV13 with TRBJ1-2, with 7 nucleotides matching TRBD1. The length of the CDR3 is 15 residues. J was trimmed by 2 bases and V by 5 bases; bases with no gene match: 8. Germline-derived CDR1 and CDR2 are PRHDT and FYEKMQ (reference sequence).

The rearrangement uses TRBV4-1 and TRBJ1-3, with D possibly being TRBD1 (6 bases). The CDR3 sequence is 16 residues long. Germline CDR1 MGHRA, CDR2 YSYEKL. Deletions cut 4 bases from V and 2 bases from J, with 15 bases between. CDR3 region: CASSPSGRTAGNTIYF. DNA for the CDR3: TGCGCCAGCAGCCCATCCGGCCGGACAGCTGGAAACACCATATATTTT.

CDR3 protein: CASSGFGPETQYF. CDR3 nucleotide sequence: TGTGCCAGCAGTGGGTTTGGCCCTGAGACCCAGTACTTC. This chain uses TRBV2 with TRBJ2-5; D uncertain. This CDR3 is 13 amino acids long. Between the trimmed V and J ends, which lost 4 bases and 5 bases, there was a span of 11 bases. The germline V gene encodes CDR1 SNHLY and CDR2 FYNNEI.

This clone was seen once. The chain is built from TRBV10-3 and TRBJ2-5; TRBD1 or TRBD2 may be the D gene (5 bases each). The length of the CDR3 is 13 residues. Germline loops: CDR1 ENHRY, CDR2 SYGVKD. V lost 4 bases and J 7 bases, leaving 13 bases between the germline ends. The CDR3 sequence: CAISGGIGGTQYF. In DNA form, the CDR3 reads TGTGCCATCAGTGGGGGCATTGGGGGGACCCAGTACTTC.

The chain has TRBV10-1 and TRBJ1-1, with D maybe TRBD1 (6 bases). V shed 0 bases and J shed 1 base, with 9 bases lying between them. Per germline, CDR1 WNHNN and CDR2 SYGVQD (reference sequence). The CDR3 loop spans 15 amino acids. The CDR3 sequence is CASSESYRENTEAFF. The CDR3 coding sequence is TGCGCCAGCAGTGAGTCTTACAGGGAGAACACTGAAGCTTTCTTT.

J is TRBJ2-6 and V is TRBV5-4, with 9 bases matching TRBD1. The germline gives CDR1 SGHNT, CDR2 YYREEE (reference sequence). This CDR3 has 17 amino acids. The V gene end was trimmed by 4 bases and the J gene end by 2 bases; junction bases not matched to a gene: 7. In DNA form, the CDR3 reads TGTGCCAGCAGCCAGGGACAGGGAATAACTGGGGCCAACGTCCTGACTTTC. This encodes CASSQGQGITGANVLTF.

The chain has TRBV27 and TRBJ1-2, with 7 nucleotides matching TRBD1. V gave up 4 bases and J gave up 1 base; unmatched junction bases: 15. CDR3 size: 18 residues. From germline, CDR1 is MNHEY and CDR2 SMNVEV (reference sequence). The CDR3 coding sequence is TGTGCCAGCAGTTCACCCATAGACAGGGTTAGGGGTAACTATGGCTACACCTTC. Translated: CASSSPIDRVRGNYGYTF.

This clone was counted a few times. CDR3 amino acids: CASSDQEREKLFF. The CDR3 coding sequence is TGTGCCAGCAGTGATCAGGAGCGAGAAAAACTGTTTTTT. V gene TRBV6-1 combines with J gene TRBJ1-4; D gene uncertain. Trimming left V 3 bases short and J 8 bases short, with 10 bases between. CDR3 length: 13 residues. In germline, CDR1 is MNHNS, CDR2 SASEGT.

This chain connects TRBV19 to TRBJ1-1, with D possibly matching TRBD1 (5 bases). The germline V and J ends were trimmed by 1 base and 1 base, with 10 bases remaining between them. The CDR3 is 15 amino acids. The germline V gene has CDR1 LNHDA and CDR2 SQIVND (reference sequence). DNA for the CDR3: TGTGCCAGTAGTATAGCGGGACCGAGGAACACTGAAGCTTTCTTT. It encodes CASSIAGPRNTEAFF.

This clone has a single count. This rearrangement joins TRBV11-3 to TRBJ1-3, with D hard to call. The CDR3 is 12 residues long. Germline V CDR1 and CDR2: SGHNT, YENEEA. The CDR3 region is CASRASGNTIYF. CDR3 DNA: TGTGCAAGCCGGGCCTCTGGAAACACCATATATTTT.

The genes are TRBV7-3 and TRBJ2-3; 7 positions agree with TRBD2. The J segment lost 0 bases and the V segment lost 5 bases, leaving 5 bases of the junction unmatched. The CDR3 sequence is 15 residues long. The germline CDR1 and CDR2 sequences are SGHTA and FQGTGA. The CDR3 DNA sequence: TGTGCCAGCAGCGGGGCTAGCGGAAGCACAGATACGCAGTATTTT. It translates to CASSGASGSTDTQYF. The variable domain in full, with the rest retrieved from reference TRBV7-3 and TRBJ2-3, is GAGVSQTPSNKVTEKGKYVELRCDPISGHTALYWYRQSLGQGPEFLIYFQGTGAADDSGLPNDRFFAVRPEGSVSTLKIQRTERGDSAVYLCASSGASGSTDTQYFGPGTRLTVL.

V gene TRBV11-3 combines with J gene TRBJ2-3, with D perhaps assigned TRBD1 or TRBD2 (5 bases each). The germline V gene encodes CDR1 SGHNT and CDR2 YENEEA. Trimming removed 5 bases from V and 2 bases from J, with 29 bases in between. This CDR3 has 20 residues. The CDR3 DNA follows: TGTGCCAGCAGCCGAGGTGGAGAGGGGAGAAGAGGGGATATCACAGATACGCAGTATTTT. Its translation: CASSRGGEGRRGDITDTQYF.

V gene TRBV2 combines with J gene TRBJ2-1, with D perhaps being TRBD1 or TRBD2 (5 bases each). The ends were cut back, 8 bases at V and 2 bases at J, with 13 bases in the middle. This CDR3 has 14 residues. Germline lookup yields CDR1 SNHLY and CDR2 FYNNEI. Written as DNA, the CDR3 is TGTGCCAGCCGATCAGGGACGGCCTACAATGAGCAGTTCTTC. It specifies CASRSGTAYNEQFF.

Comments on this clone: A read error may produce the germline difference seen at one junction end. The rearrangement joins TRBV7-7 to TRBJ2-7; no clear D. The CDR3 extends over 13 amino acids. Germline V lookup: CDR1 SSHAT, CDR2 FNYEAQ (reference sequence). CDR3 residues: CASSLDIRAVQYF. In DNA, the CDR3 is TGTGCTAGCAGCTTAGACATCAGAGCAGTGCAGTACTTC.

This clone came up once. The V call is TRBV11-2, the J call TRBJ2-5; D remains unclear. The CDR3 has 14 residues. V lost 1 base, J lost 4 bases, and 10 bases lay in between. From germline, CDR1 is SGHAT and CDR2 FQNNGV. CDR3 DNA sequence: TGTGCCAGCAGCTTAGGATCCACCCGAGAGACCCAGTACTTC. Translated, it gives CASSLGSTRETQYF.

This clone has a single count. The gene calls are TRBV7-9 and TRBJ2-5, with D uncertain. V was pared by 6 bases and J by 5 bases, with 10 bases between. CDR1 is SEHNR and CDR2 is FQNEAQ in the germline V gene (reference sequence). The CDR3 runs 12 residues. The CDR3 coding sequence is TGTGCCAGCAGAGGTGAGGTTGAGACCCAGTACTTC. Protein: CASRGEVETQYF.

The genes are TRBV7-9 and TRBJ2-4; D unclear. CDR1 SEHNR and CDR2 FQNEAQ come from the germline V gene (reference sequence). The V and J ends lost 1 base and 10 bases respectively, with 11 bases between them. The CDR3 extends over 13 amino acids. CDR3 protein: CASSLVRLQIQYF. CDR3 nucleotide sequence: TGTGCCAGCAGCTTAGTTCGACTCCAAATTCAGTACTTC. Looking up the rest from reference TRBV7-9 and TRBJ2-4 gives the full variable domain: DTGVSQNPRHKITKRGQNVTFRCDPISEHNRLYWYRQTLGQGPEFLTYFQNEAQLEKSRLLSDRFSAERPKGSFSTLEIQRTEQGDSAMYLCASSLVRLQIQYFGAGTRLSVL.

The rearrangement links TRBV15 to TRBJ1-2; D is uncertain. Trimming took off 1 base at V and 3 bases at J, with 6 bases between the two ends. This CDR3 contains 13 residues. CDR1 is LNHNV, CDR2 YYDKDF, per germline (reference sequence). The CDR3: CATSRARDYGYTF. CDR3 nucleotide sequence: TGTGCCACCAGCAGAGCAAGGGACTATGGCTACACCTTC.

The CDR3 sequence: CASSLSSGGGETQYF. The CDR3 nucleotides read TGTGCCAGCAGCTTAAGTTCTGGGGGCGGAGAGACCCAGTACTTC. V and J are TRBV11-3 and TRBJ2-5; weak D call: TRBD1 (6 bases). CDR3 size: 15 residues. From germline, CDR1 is SGHNT and CDR2 YENEEA. Between the trimmed V and J ends, which lost 2 bases and 4 bases, there was a span of 14 bases.

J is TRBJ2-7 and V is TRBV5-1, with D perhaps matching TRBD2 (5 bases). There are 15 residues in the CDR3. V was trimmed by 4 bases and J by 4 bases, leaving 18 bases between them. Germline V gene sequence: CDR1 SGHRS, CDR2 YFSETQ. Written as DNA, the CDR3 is TGCGCCAGCAGCATAGAATATGGGAGTCCTTACGAGCAGTACTTC. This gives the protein CASSIEYGSPYEQYF.

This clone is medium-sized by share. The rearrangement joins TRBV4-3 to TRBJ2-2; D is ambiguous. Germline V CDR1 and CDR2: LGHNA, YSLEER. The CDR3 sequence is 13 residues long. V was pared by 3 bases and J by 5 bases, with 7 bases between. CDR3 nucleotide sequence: TGCGCCAGCAGCCATTCGGTAACCGGGGAGCTGTTTTTT. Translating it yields CASSHSVTGELFF.

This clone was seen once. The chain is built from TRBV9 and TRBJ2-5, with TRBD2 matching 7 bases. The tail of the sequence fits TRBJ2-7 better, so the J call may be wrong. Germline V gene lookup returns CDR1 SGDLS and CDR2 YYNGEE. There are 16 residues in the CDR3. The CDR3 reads CASSVARQRGTGEQYF. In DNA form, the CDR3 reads TGTGCCAGCAGCGTAGCCCGCCAGCGGGGAACGGGCGAGCAGTACTTC.

CDR3 in DNA: TGTGCCATCAGACGCGACGCTAGCACAGATACGCAGTATTTT. Translating gives CAIRRDASTDTQYF. This chain uses TRBV10-3 with TRBJ2-3; no clear D. From germline, CDR1 is ENHRY and CDR2 SYGVKD. The CDR3 length is 14 residues. Deletions cut 6 bases from V and 0 bases from J, with 10 bases between.

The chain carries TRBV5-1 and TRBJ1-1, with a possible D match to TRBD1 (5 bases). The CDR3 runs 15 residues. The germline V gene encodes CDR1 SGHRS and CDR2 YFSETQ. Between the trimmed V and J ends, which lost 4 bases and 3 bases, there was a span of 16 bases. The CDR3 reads CASSPTGDPYTEAFF. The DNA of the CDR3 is TGCGCCAGCAGCCCCACGGGGGACCCTTACACTGAAGCTTTCTTT. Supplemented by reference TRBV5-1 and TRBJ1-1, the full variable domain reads KAGVTQTPRYLIKTRGQQVTLSCSPISGHRSVSWYQQTPGQGLQFLFEYFSETQRNKGNFPGRFSGRQFSNSRSEMNVSTLELGDSALYLCASSPTGDPYTEAFFGQGTRLTVV.

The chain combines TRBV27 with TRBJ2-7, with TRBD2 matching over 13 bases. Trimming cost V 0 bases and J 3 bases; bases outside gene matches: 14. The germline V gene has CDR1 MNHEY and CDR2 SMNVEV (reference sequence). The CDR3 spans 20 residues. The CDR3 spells CASSLSGQGMGLAGNYEQYF. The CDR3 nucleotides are TGTGCCAGCAGTTTATCGGGTCAGGGCATGGGACTAGCGGGAAACTACGAGCAGTACTTC.

Here the CDR3 DNA reads TGTGCCAGCAGCTTAAGCCTGGGAGCTGTTTGGGAAAAACTGTTTTTT. Translating gives CASSLSLGAVWEKLFF. The J gene is TRBJ1-4, the V gene TRBV7-9; D is unclear. Trimming shortened V by 2 bases and J by 8 bases, and 18 bases separated the two germline ends. The CDR3 loop spans 16 amino acids. From germline, CDR1 is SEHNR and CDR2 FQNEAQ (reference sequence).

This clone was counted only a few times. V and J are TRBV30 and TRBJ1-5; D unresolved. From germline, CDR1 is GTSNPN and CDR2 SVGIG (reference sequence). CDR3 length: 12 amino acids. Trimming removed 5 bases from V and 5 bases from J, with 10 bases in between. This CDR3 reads CAWSGPDQPQHF. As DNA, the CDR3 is TGTGCCTGGTCCGGTCCGGATCAGCCCCAGCATTTT. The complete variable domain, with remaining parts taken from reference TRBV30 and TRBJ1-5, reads SQTIHQWPATLVQPVGSPLSLECTVEGTSNPNLYWYRQAAGRGLQLLFYSVGIGQISSEVPQNLSASRPQDRQFILSSKKLLLSDSGFYLCAWSGPDQPQHFGDGTRLSIL.

The CDR3 DNA reads as TGCGCCAGCGGGAGGGACCTCTCACAAGAGACCCAGTACTTC. This gives the protein CASGRDLSQETQYF. The chain links TRBV10-2 to TRBJ2-5, with TRBD2 identical over 7 bases. Losses at the gene ends were 8 bases for V and 2 bases for J; bases not matched to a gene: 8. This CDR3 is built from 14 residues. Germline loops: CDR1 WSHSY, CDR2 SAAADI.